The 32 T cell receptor beta chains below come from one sample, sequenced in a study of shared clonotypes between healthy human individuals. Sequenced by immunoSEQ multiplex PCR; TCRdb stores in-frame clones only, minus some. The sample holds roughly 660,000 clones, less than 95% seen once. Material: memory CD8+ T cells from PBMCs. Regarding subset: CD45RO+ cells pooled with CCR7-negative TemRA cells. These receptors all stem from a man aged 18 to 29 in good health. Some clones in this sample may be carry-over from other donors' samples.

The V gene is TRBV21-1, the J gene TRBJ2-7; TRBD2, the table's D call, lacks a check against the DNA. TRBV21-1 is annotated as a pseudogene. The CDR3 is made up of 14 amino acids. CDR3 sequence (DNA): TGTGCCAGCAGCCCGAGCGGGAGGGTATACGAGCAGTACTTC. The encoded protein is CASSPSGRVYEQYF.

The V and J genes are TRBV5-1 and TRBJ1-4; 8 bases agree with TRBD1. Per germline, CDR1 SGHRS and CDR2 YFSETQ. CDR3 length: 16 residues. The trim removed 4 bases at V and 4 bases at J, leaving 9 bases unmatched. The CDR3 is CASSPSWTGRNEKLFF. CDR3 bases: TGCGCCAGCAGCCCGAGCTGGACAGGGCGTAATGAAAAACTGTTTTTT.

This chain joins TRBV7-9 and TRBJ2-1; D may be TRBD1 or TRBD2 (5 bases each). The CDR3 has 17 amino acids. Trimming took off 1 base at V and 7 bases at J, with 20 bases between the two ends. Germline V gene lookup returns CDR1 SEHNR and CDR2 FQNEAQ (reference sequence). The CDR3 protein is CASSLGVWDGAPNEQFF. In DNA form, the CDR3 reads TGTGCCAGCAGCTTAGGGGTGTGGGACGGAGCGCCAAATGAGCAGTTCTTC.

CDR3 coding DNA: TGTGCCAGCAGCCTGGGACAGGTTTTCTACGAGCAGTACTTC. Residues: CASSLGQVFYEQYF. The J gene is TRBJ2-7, the V gene TRBV28; TRBD1 aligns across 8 bases. V lost 6 bases and J lost 3; bases outside the gene matches: 7. The CDR3 spans 14 residues. Germline CDR1 and CDR2: MDHEN and SYDVKM. The full variable domain, its missing parts supplied by reference TRBV28 and TRBJ2-7, is DVKVTQSSRYLVKRTGEKVFLECVQDMDHENMFWYRQDPGLGLRLIYFSYDVKMKEKGDIPEGYSVSREKKERFSLILESASTNQTSMYLCASSLGQVFYEQYFGPGTRLTVT.

The chain links TRBV5-1 to TRBJ2-7; unclear D gene. V lost 1 base to trimming and J lost 6 bases, with 14 bases between them. The CDR3 runs to 14 residues. From germline, CDR1 is SGHRS and CDR2 YFSETQ. CDR3 in amino acids: CASSLLATASEQYF. The CDR3 DNA is TGCGCCAGCAGCTTGCTCGCGACGGCCTCCGAGCAGTACTTC.

This clone was counted only a few times. Other DNA sequences in this sample translate to the same CDR3. The chain is built from TRBV9 and TRBJ2-7, with 7 positions matching TRBD1. V trimming: 0 bases; J trimming: 2 bases; junction bases outside the gene matches: 2. This CDR3 has 14 amino acids. CDR1 is SGDLS, CDR2 YYNGEE, per germline. The DNA of the CDR3 is TGTGCCAGCAGCGTAGAGGGGACAGCCTACGAGCAGTACTTC. This encodes CASSVEGTAYEQYF.

This rearrangement joins TRBV27 to TRBJ2-6, with TRBD1 as a possible D gene (5 bases). The V gene's germline CDR1 is MNHEY and CDR2 SMNVEV (reference sequence). The CDR3 sequence is 15 residues long. Between the trimmed V and J ends, which lost 2 bases and 4 bases, there was a span of 9 bases. CDR3 protein: CASSLGQGGANVLTF. The CDR3 nucleotides read TGTGCCAGCAGTTTAGGCCAGGGCGGGGCCAACGTCCTGACTTTC.

The chain carries TRBV6-6 and TRBJ1-3; D unresolved. V was clipped by 4 bases and J by 7 bases, with 11 bases between them. Germline loops: CDR1 MNHNY, CDR2 SVGAGI (reference sequence). The CDR3 spans 13 residues. In DNA form, the CDR3 reads TGTGCCAGCAGTTCGGGGTTGGACAACACCATATATTTT. Residues: CASSSGLDNTIYF.

The CDR3 sequence: CASSNGYEQYF. The CDR3 DNA follows: TGTGCCAGCAGTAACGGTTACGAGCAGTACTTC. The chain has TRBV6-4 and TRBJ2-7, with unresolved D. Trimming shortened V by 5 bases and J by 4 bases, and 6 bases separated the two germline ends. CDR1 and CDR2 (germline): MRHNA, SNTAGT. The CDR3 runs 11 residues.

The rearrangement uses TRBV19 and TRBJ1-1; D is possibly TRBD1 (6 bases). The V gene lost 2 bases and the J gene lost 3 bases, with 13 bases spanning the gap. The CDR3 extends over 15 amino acids. Germline V gene sequence: CDR1 LNHDA, CDR2 SQIVND (reference sequence). The CDR3 nucleotides read TGTGCCAGTAGTATACGGGGGCGAAAGGACACTGAAGCTTTCTTT. Its protein product is CASSIRGRKDTEAFF.

There are a few counts of this clone. The chain uses TRBV7-9 and TRBJ1-5; TRBD1 aligns across 7 bases. CDR1 is SEHNR, CDR2 FQNEAQ, per germline (reference sequence). The length of the CDR3 is 16 residues. V was clipped by 1 base and J by 4 bases; unmatched bases: 7. The CDR3 sequence is CASSLDQWTGNQPQHF. The CDR3 nucleotides are TGTGCCAGCAGCTTAGATCAGTGGACAGGAAATCAGCCCCAGCATTTT.

The CDR3 DNA reads TGTGCCAGCAGCGTAGATAGGACCTATAGCTCCTACAATGAGCAGTTCTTC. Its protein is CASSVDRTYSSYNEQFF. V is TRBV9 and J is TRBJ2-1; no clear D gene. Trimming took 0 bases from V and 0 from J, leaving 13 bases between them. The germline V gene has CDR1 SGDLS and CDR2 YYNGEE. This CDR3 spans 17 amino acids.

This clone was seen just once. The chain links TRBV29-1 to TRBJ2-7, with D possibly matching TRBD2 (6 bases). The CDR3 has 13 residues. Trimming shortened V by 3 bases and J by 7 bases, and 16 bases separated the two germline ends. Germline V gives CDR1 SQVTM, CDR2 ANQGSEA. This CDR3 is CSVERGGLREQYF. The DNA of the CDR3 is TGCAGCGTTGAGCGGGGTGGCCTCCGGGAGCAGTACTTC.

This chain connects TRBV30 to TRBJ2-1, with 8 nucleotides matching TRBD2. With V trimmed by 3 bases and J by 4 bases, 5 bases remained unmatched. The V gene's germline CDR1 is GTSNPN and CDR2 SVGIG (reference sequence). This CDR3 is built from 14 residues. CDR3 amino acids: CAWSLAGLYNEQFF. For the CDR3, the DNA is TGTGCCTGGAGCCTAGCGGGCTTATACAATGAGCAGTTCTTC.

V and J are TRBV15 and TRBJ2-3; tentative D call: TRBD1 (6 bases). The CDR3 runs 14 residues. Germline CDR1 reads LNHNV; CDR2 reads YYDKDF (reference sequence). Trimming removed 1 base at V and 8 bases at J, with 13 bases between. Here the CDR3 DNA reads TGTGCCACCAGCAGAGCCGGGACAACGGGTACGCAGTATTTT. It codes for CATSRAGTTGTQYF.

V gene TRBV9 combines with J gene TRBJ2-3; D is perhaps TRBD2 (5 bases). This CDR3 has 14 residues. CDR1 and CDR2 from the germline V gene are SGDLS and YYNGEE. V lost 4 bases and J lost 2, with 11 bases in between. CDR3 DNA sequence: TGTGCCAGCAGCCCGAGGGATTCCACAGATACGCAGTATTTT. It codes for CASSPRDSTDTQYF.

This clone has only a few counts. The rearrangement joins TRBV2 to TRBJ2-3; 7 bases match TRBD2. The CDR3 is 15 amino acids. The germline V gene encodes CDR1 SNHLY and CDR2 FYNNEI. V was pared by 0 bases and J by 5 bases, with 5 bases of the junction left unmatched. CDR3 DNA: TGTGCCAGCAGTGAAGCGTGGCGGGAGAGAGATACGCAGTATTTT. Protein product: CASSEAWRERDTQYF.

This chain connects TRBV9 to TRBJ1-5, with a tentative D call TRBD1 (5 bases). Trimming pared 5 bases from V and 0 bases from J, leaving 9 bases between. Germline-derived CDR1 and CDR2 are SGDLS and YYNGEE. The CDR3 covers 14 residues. The CDR3: CASSAGNSNQPQHF. The CDR3 DNA sequence: TGTGCCAGCAGTGCAGGGAATAGCAATCAGCCCCAGCATTTT.

This chain connects TRBV27 to TRBJ2-7; tentatively, D is TRBD1 (6 bases). With 2 bases removed from V and 0 bases from J, the gap between germline ends came to 8 bases. The CDR3 runs 14 residues. Germline CDR1 is MNHEY and CDR2 is SMNVEV (reference sequence). The CDR3 bases are TGTGCCAGCAGTTTAACGGACAGCTCCTACGAGCAGTACTTC. As protein: CASSLTDSSYEQYF.

The V and J genes are TRBV6-4 and TRBJ2-1; D perhaps matches TRBD2 (6 bases). Germline CDR1 is MRHNA and CDR2 is SNTAGT. The length of the CDR3 is 16 residues. Trimming took off 5 bases at V and 4 bases at J, with 18 bases between the two ends. The CDR3 DNA follows: TGTGCCAGCAGTCATAGACTAGTCTCTGGATACAATGAGCAGTTCTTC. It encodes CASSHRLVSGYNEQFF.

The chain is built from TRBV9 and TRBJ2-1; TRBD1 is a possible D gene (5 bases). CDR3 length: 15 residues. In germline, CDR1 is SGDLS, CDR2 YYNGEE. Trimming pared 3 bases from V and 6 bases from J, leaving 16 bases between. The CDR3 loop is CASSEGQDHSNEQFF. The CDR3 DNA sequence: TGTGCCAGCAGCGAGGGGCAGGACCATAGCAATGAGCAGTTCTTC.

The rearrangement joins TRBV5-4 to TRBJ2-3; D unclear. Deletions cut 3 bases from V and 3 bases from J, with 8 bases between. CDR1 is SGHNT, CDR2 YYREEE, per germline (reference sequence). CDR3 length equals 13 residues. CDR3 loop: CASSSPETDTQYF. DNA of the CDR3: TGTGCCAGCAGCTCCCCGGAAACAGATACGCAGTATTTT.

The chain employs TRBV30 and TRBJ1-5, with a possible D match to TRBD1 (5 bases). With 1 base removed from V and 3 bases from J, the gap between germline ends came to 10 bases. Germline CDR1 GTSNPN, CDR2 SVGIG (reference sequence). The CDR3 runs 14 residues. CDR3 coding DNA: TGTGCCTGGAGTGACGGGGCTAACAATCAGCCCCAGCATTTT. This gives the protein CAWSDGANNQPQHF.

The genes are TRBV6-1 and TRBJ2-1; 7 positions match TRBD1. Per germline, CDR1 MNHNS and CDR2 SASEGT. J lost 8 bases, V lost 2 bases, and 9 bases had no gene match. The CDR3 has 15 residues. CDR3 loop: CASSELTGLVDEQFF. The DNA of the CDR3 is TGTGCCAGCAGTGAACTGACAGGGTTGGTGGATGAGCAGTTCTTC.

The chain joins TRBV28 to TRBJ2-2, with D perhaps TRBD1 (7 bases). This CDR3 is built from 17 residues. V was cut by 8 bases and J by 6 bases, with 25 bases left in between. Germline V CDR1 and CDR2: MDHEN, SYDVKM. The CDR3 region is CASHTDREAVFSGELFF. CDR3 DNA: TGTGCCAGCCATACCGACAGGGAGGCAGTATTTTCCGGGGAGCTGTTTTTT.

This sequence joins TRBV6-1 and TRBJ2-1, with 12 bases fitting TRBD2. The CDR3 consists of 13 residues. The V segment lost 8 bases and the J segment 9 bases; nucleotides outside the gene matches: 5. CDR1 MNHNS and CDR2 SASEGT come from the germline V gene. CDR3 region: CASLAGGLVEQFF. In DNA, the CDR3 is TGTGCCAGCCTAGCGGGGGGGCTGGTTGAGCAGTTCTTC.

V gene TRBV30 combines with J gene TRBJ1-5; no clear D. Germline V gives CDR1 GTSNPN, CDR2 SVGIG (reference sequence). V lost 1 base, J lost 0 bases, and 4 bases lay in between. The CDR3 runs 13 residues. As DNA, the CDR3 is TGTGCCTGGAGTGCCTATAGCAATCAGCCCCAGCATTTT. As protein: CAWSAYSNQPQHF.

The V call is TRBV19, the J call TRBJ1-1; no clear D. CDR3 length equals 12 residues. Germline V CDR1 and CDR2: LNHDA, SQIVND (reference sequence). V dropped 5 bases and J dropped 5 bases, with 9 bases sitting between them. The DNA for the CDR3 is TGTGCCAGTAGTCCGATTAGGACTGAAGCTTTCTTT. Protein product: CASSPIRTEAFF.

The chain uses TRBV23-1 and TRBJ2-7; D not certain. TRBV23-1 is an ORF, with its function uncertain. CDR3 length: 12 residues. The germline V and J ends were trimmed by 1 base and 3 bases, with 4 bases remaining between them. DNA of the CDR3: TGCGCCAGCAGTCAATGGCGCTACGAGCAGTACTTC. Translating gives CASSQWRYEQYF.

The chain couples TRBV5-8 to TRBJ2-4; unclear D gene. CDR1 and CDR2 (germline): SGHTS, YDEGEE. The V gene lost 0 bases and the J gene lost 5 bases, with 9 bases spanning the gap. CDR3 size: 14 residues. CDR3 region: CASSLDRQENIQYF. The CDR3 region has the DNA TGTGCCAGCAGCTTGGATAGGCAGGAAAACATTCAGTACTTC.

The CDR3 bases are TGTGCCAGCAGCGAACAAACAGGGAACCCTGGAAACACCATATATTTT. Protein sequence: CASSEQTGNPGNTIYF. This chain connects TRBV5-6 to TRBJ1-3, with a weak D call TRBD1 (6 bases). The CDR3 sequence is 16 residues long. The V and J ends lost 4 bases and 2 bases respectively, with 16 bases between them. Looked up from germline, CDR1 is SGHDT and CDR2 is YYEEEE.

Turning to this clone: The same CDR3 also results from other DNA sequences found in this sample. V usage is TRBV6-5 and J usage is TRBJ2-7; D is uncertain. The CDR3 loop spans 13 amino acids. The V end was cut by 2 bases, the J end by 0 bases, with 5 bases between. CDR1 and CDR2 (germline): MNHEY, SVGAGI. The CDR3 spells CASSYAASYEQYF. CDR3 nucleotides: TGTGCCAGCAGTTACGCGGCCTCCTACGAGCAGTACTTC.